The rows below give T cell receptor beta chains drawn from one sample of a study of shared clonotypes between healthy human individuals. Sequencing used immunoSEQ multiplex PCR; TCRdb keeps in-frame clones, though not all of them. The sample carries roughly 480,000 clones, 79% recorded once. Sequencing used PBMCs. The receptors were gathered from a woman aged 35 to 49 in good health. Some clones in this sample may be carry-over from other donors' samples. Each CDR3 is given with its conserved first and last residue. A D gene is named only where the DNA matches it firmly. Not every row has a clone size; where given, it reads once, few, many or a size class.

>once|TRBJ2-7|TRBV18|NA
CASSPDRTYSYEQYF
TGTGCCAGCTCCCCAGACAGGACCTACTCCTACGAGCAGTACTTC
>NA|TRBJ1-5|TRBV6-7|TRBD1
CASSYSRQGGNQPQHF
TGTGCCAGCAGTTACTCGAGGCAGGGGGGCAATCAGCCCCAGCATTTT
>NA|TRBJ2-1|TRBV19|NA
CASSIGLGEYNEQFF
TGTGCCAGTAGTATAGGACTAGGAGAGTACAATGAGCAGTTCTTC
>few|TRBJ2-4|TRBV5-1|NA
CASSLDGEGIQYF
TGCGCCAGCAGCCTTGACGGTGAGGGCATTCAGTACTTC
>NA|TRBJ2-7|TRBV18|NA
CASSGGISYEQYF
TGTGCCAGCTCAGGGGGGATCTCCTACGAGCAGTACTTC
>NA|TRBJ1-1|TRBV7-6|NA
CASSLRPSAEAFF
TGTGCCAGCAGCCTGCGGCCAAGTGCTGAAGCTTTCTTT
>NA|TRBJ2-5|TRBV6-5|NA
CASSYSRARETQYF
TGTGCCAGCAGTTACTCGAGAGCCCGGGAGACCCAGTACTTC
>few|TRBJ1-2|TRBV5-4|NA
CASSLRDGYSGYTF
TGTGCCAGCAGCTTGAGGGACGGATATAGTGGCTACACCTTC
>NA|TRBJ2-7|TRBV29-1|NA
CSALPGGHEQYF
TGCAGCGCCTTGCCCGGAGGGCACGAGCAGTACTTC
>NA|TRBJ1-3|TRBV7-6|NA
CASSSGLAGNTIHF
TGTGCCAGCAGCTCGGGTCTGGCAGGAAACACCATACATTTT
>few|TRBJ2-7|TRBV28|NA
CASSSLYFQGRDF
TGTGCCAGCAGTTCTTTGTACTTCCAGGGGCGCGACTTC
>few|TRBJ2-5|TRBV7-2|TRBD2
CASSPGTLAGGVETQYF
TGTGCCAGCAGCCCTGGGACGCTAGCGGGAGGAGTGGAGACCCAGTACTTC
>NA|TRBJ2-3|TRBV9|NA
CASSTGPNTDTQYF
TGTGCCAGCAGCACGGGACCCAACACAGATACGCAGTATTTT
>NA|TRBJ2-3|TRBV9|NA
CASSVGTVDTQYF
TGTGCCAGCAGCGTAGGGACCGTGGATACGCAGTATTTT
>NA|TRBJ1-2|TRBV9|TRBD1
CASSVAPGQQYGYTF
TGTGCCAGCAGCGTAGCCCCGGGACAGCAGTATGGCTACACCTTC
>few|TRBJ1-2|TRBV6-1|NA
CASRITGLYGYTF
TGTGCCAGCAGGATAACAGGCCTCTATGGCTACACCTTC
>NA|TRBJ2-3|TRBV10-3|TRBD2
CAISEAGTSGITDTQYF
TGTGCCATCAGTGAGGCGGGGACTAGCGGGATTACAGATACGCAGTATTTT
>NA|TRBJ2-1|TRBV28|NA
CASKGVHNEQFF
TGTGCGAGCAAGGGCGTCCACAATGAGCAGTTCTTC
>NA|TRBJ2-7|TRBV7-2|NA
CASSLGTPYEQYF
TGTGCCAGCAGCTTAGGGACACCCTACGAGCAGTACTTC
>once|TRBJ2-2|TRBV7-2|TRBD2
CASSLAGRVGELFF
TGTGCCAGCAGCTTGGCCGGGAGGGTCGGGGAGCTGTTTTTT
>NA|TRBJ2-2|TRBV28|TRBD2
CASSPPEFQRGGELFF
TGTGCCAGCAGCCCCCCAGAGTTCCAGCGGGGAGGGGAGCTGTTTTTT
>NA|TRBJ2-1|TRBV28|NA
CASRRGLDEQFF
TGTGCCAGCCGGAGAGGTCTGGATGAGCAGTTCTTC
>NA|TRBJ2-7|TRBV5-6|NA
CASRSGTLSYEQYF
TGTGCCAGCAGGTCCGGGACACTTTCCTACGAGCAGTACTTC
>NA|TRBJ1-3|TRBV6-5|NA
CASSYSAGPGNTIYF
TGTGCCAGCAGTTACTCCGCAGGGCCTGGAAACACCATATATTTT
>NA|TRBJ2-3|TRBV7-9|NA
CASSSYRPKDTDTQYF
TGTGCCAGCAGCTCGTACCGACCTAAGGACACAGATACGCAGTATTTT
>NA|TRBJ1-3|TRBV5-6|NA
CASSLLGTGSGNTIYF
TGTGCCAGCAGCTTATTAGGGACGGGATCTGGAAACACCATATATTTT
>NA|TRBJ2-4|TRBV28|TRBD2
CASSLVGGDAGAKNIQYF
TGTGCCAGCAGTTTAGTGGGGGGGGATGCGGGAGCCAAAAACATTCAGTACTTC
>NA|TRBJ2-1|TRBV18|TRBD2
CASSPGTSGLYNEQFF
TGTGCCAGCTCGCCGGGAACTAGCGGTCTCTACAATGAGCAGTTCTTC
>NA|TRBJ2-6|TRBV5-1|NA
CASSLVSLSGANVLTF
TGCGCCAGCAGCTTGGTCAGTCTCTCTGGGGCCAACGTCCTGACTTTC
>NA|TRBJ1-3|TRBV5-1|NA
CASSPNQGRENTIYF
TGCGCCAGCAGCCCTAACCAGGGGAGAGAAAACACCATATATTTT
>NA|TRBJ2-5|TRBV11-2|NA
CASSLTTQETQYF
TGTGCCAGCAGCTTAACTACGCAAGAGACCCAGTACTTC
>NA|TRBJ2-1|TRBV4-3|TRBD2
CASSRGGAQPVEQFF
TGCGCCAGCAGCCGGGGGGGAGCCCAACCCGTTGAGCAGTTCTTC
>NA|TRBJ2-5|TRBV9|TRBD1
CASNRQGWETQYF
TGTGCCAGCAACAGACAGGGTTGGGAGACCCAGTACTTC
>once|TRBJ1-1|TRBV5-4|TRBD1
CASSFQGDTEAFF
TGTGCCAGCAGCTTTCAGGGGGACACTGAAGCTTTCTTT
>NA|TRBJ2-7|TRBV18|NA
CASSGGPGYEQYF
TGTGCCAGCTCCGGAGGCCCGGGGTACGAGCAGTACTTC
>once|TRBJ2-3|TRBV7-9|TRBD2
CASSLDPAGAGDTQYF
TGTGCCAGCAGCTTAGATCCAGCGGGAGCAGGAGATACGCAGTATTTT
>NA|TRBJ2-1|TRBV18|TRBD2
CASSPTSGSVNEQFF
TGTGCCAGCTCACCCACTAGCGGGAGCGTTAATGAGCAGTTCTTC
>NA|TRBJ2-7|TRBV4-2|NA
CASSQVRDGDYEQYF
TGTGCCAGCAGCCAAGTGAGGGACGGAGACTACGAGCAGTACTTC
>NA|TRBJ1-5|TRBV6-5|NA
CASSKQRRDQPQHF
TGTGCCAGCAGTAAACAGAGGCGCGATCAGCCCCAGCATTTT
>NA|TRBJ2-1|TRBV21-1|NA
CARFNEQFF
TGTGCCAGATTCAATGAGCAGTTCTTC
>NA|TRBJ2-6|TRBV5-8|NA
CASSLHQGSGANVLTF
TGTGCCAGCAGCCTCCACCAGGGTTCCGGGGCCAACGTCCTGACTTTC
>NA|TRBJ2-7|TRBV6-1|NA
CASSFLRYSPYEQYF
TGTGCCAGCAGTTTCCTCCGCTACTCACCCTACGAGCAGTACTTC
>NA|TRBJ2-7|TRBV14|NA
CASSGNLANYEQYF
TGTGCCAGCAGCGGGAATTTAGCGAACTACGAGCAGTACTTC
>NA|TRBJ2-7|TRBV7-9|NA
CASRPLASSYEQYF
TGTGCCAGCAGACCTCTAGCGAGCTCCTACGAGCAGTACTTC
>NA|TRBJ2-3|TRBV7-9|TRBD2
CASSSSGSVTDTQYF
TGTGCCAGCAGCTCTAGCGGGAGTGTCACAGATACGCAGTATTTT
>NA|TRBJ2-7|TRBV5-4|NA
CASSFDSYSYEQYF
TGTGCCAGCAGCTTCGACAGTTACTCCTACGAGCAGTACTTC
>NA|TRBJ1-1|TRBV9|NA
CASSVGLGLNTEAFF
TGTGCCAGCAGCGTAGGGCTGGGGTTGAACACTGAAGCTTTCTTT
>NA|TRBJ2-1|TRBV9|NA
CASSAQVLFSYNEQFF
TGTGCCAGCAGCGCACAGGTTCTATTCTCCTACAATGAGCAGTTCTTC
>NA|TRBJ1-5|TRBV25-1|NA
CASSDRGESNQPQHF
TGTGCCAGCAGTGACAGAGGGGAGAGCAATCAGCCCCAGCATTTT
>NA|TRBJ2-3|TRBV18|TRBD2
CASSPGLAGTDTQYF
TGTGCCAGCTCACCGGGACTAGCGGGCACAGATACGCAGTATTTT
>NA|TRBJ2-2|TRBV29-1|NA
CSVEGRENTGELFF
TGCAGCGTTGAGGGGCGGGAAAACACCGGGGAGCTGTTTTTT
>NA|TRBJ1-4|TRBV5-6|NA
CASSPRIEGGNEKLFF
TGTGCCAGCAGCCCAAGGATTGAAGGGGGTAATGAAAAACTGTTTTTT
>NA|TRBJ2-5|TRBV7-9|NA
CASSFSETQYF
TGTGCCAGCAGCTTCTCAGAGACCCAGTACTTC
>NA|TRBJ2-2|TRBV7-2|NA
CASGRGRANTGELFF
TGTGCCAGCGGACGGGGACGCGCGAACACCGGGGAGCTGTTTTTT
>NA|TRBJ1-1|TRBV7-9|TRBD1
CASSLEPGQGAGTEAFF
TGTGCCAGCAGCTTAGAACCGGGACAGGGGGCCGGCACTGAAGCTTTCTTT
>NA|TRBJ2-3|TRBV19|TRBD1
CASTRQGSEDTQYF
TGTGCCAGTACCCGACAGGGATCGGAAGATACGCAGTATTTT